This TCR beta chain stems from a study of cytotoxic CD8 clonotypes in ibrutinib-treated CLL. Turning to the study itself: Response material was collected after a median around 12 months of treatment, range 6 to 36. Findings and caveats of the study: Starting clonality was above that of age-matched healthy donors and tracked circulating CD8+ T-cell counts. Clonotypes that were public were uncommon, and they contracted or stayed stable on treatment.

Turning to this clone: What it binds is unknown.

The assay was immunoSEQ multiplex PCR, and TCRdb's table has in-frame clones only and misses some. Of 150,000 or so clones listed, approximately 80% are singletons. The germline V gene encodes CDR1 ENHRY and CDR2 SYGVKD. Trimming removed 5 bases from V and 2 bases from J, with 7 bases in between. The CDR3 has 13 amino acids. The sequence was collected from a human donor with chronic lymphocytic leukemia. The sequenced sample was PBMCs, obtained after 36 months of ibrutinib treatment. This rearrangement joins TRBV10-3 to TRBJ1-3; D call uncertain. The CDR3 region has the DNA TGTGCCATCAGTTCGGGCCCTGGAAACACCATATATTTT. Amino acid sequence: CAISSGPGNTIYF.